This entry features one T cell receptor (beta chain) sequence. This table comes from immunoSEQ multiplex PCR, and its TCRdb copy is limited to in-frame clones, with some not included. The data contain roughly 330,000 clones, about 87% of them singletons. The sample comes from a study of blood T cell repertoires in COVID-19. Overall study context: PBMCs, B-cell-depleted T cells, or T cells provided the cDNA or gDNA that made up the material.

Cohorts were assigned according to the clinical history that participants reported. The receptor was isolated from a woman aged 30 to 39 who had recovered from COVID-19. Sequencing was carried out using PBMCs or T cells enriched from blood (not recorded which).

CDR3 nucleotide sequence: TGCGCCAGCAGCTTGGCCAGGCAGGAACCAGCTTTCTTT. Amino acid sequence: CASSLARQEPAFF. The chain employs TRBV5-1 and TRBJ1-1; D is undetermined. The CDR3 spans 13 residues. V shed 0 bases and J shed 10 bases, with 13 bases lying between them. Germline V gene sequence: CDR1 SGHRS, CDR2 YFSETQ.